This entry describes one T cell receptor beta chain. Its antigen is unknown. The sample belongs to a study of cytomegalovirus exposure and HLA in healthy donors. Study-wide results and caveats: It was reportedly the case that the classifier diagnosed cytomegalovirus status with high specificity and sensitivity. Many donors shared some public TCRs, even though most TCR sequences were rare.

The CDR3 sequence is 15 residues long. The assay was immunoSEQ multiplex PCR, and TCRdb's table has in-frame clones only and misses some. The sample consists of around 56,000 clones, approximately 89% of them appearing once. The receptor was isolated from a woman under 30 in good health and CMV-seronegative. Sequencing input: PBMCs. V is TRBV21-1 and J is TRBJ2-3; the table's TRBD1 call for D was not verified on the DNA. TRBV21-1 is listed as a pseudogene. The CDR3 DNA is TGTGCCAGCACCCTCGCCAGGGGCAGCACAGATACGCAGTATTTT. Protein sequence: CASTLARGSTDTQYF.